Listed below are T cell receptor beta chains from one sample, sequenced in a study of tumor-infiltrating lymphocytes in localized non-small cell lung cancer. TCRdb's table, derived via immunoSEQ multiplex PCR, lists solely in-frame clones and lacks some. The sample gives about 2,300 clones, about 51% of which show up once; 10% to 15% is in the top ten. Material: uninvolved lung tissue not adjacent to the tumor. These receptors were taken from a human donor with non-small cell lung cancer. Some clones in this sample may be carry-over from other donors' samples. CDR3s include the opening cysteine and the closing phenylalanine or tryptophan. A D gene is named only where the DNA matches it firmly. Clone size is given for some rows only: seen once, a few or many times, or a class if the clone is expanded.

d_call	j_call	clone_size	v_call	cdr3_nt	cdr3_aa
-	TRBJ2-2	-	TRBV4-2	TGTGCCAGCAGCCAAGACGGGCGGCAGAACACCGGGGAGCTGTTTTTT	CASSQDGRQNTGELFF
-	TRBJ2-7	-	TRBV21-1	TGTGCCAACCGAGAAAGTAGCGGGTTAGTAAGGGGTTCCTCCTACGAGCAGTACTTC	CANRESSGLVRGSSYEQYF
-	TRBJ1-2	once	TRBV28	TGTGCCTCCGGGCCTCCTTCCTATGGCTACACCTTC	CASGPPSYGYTF
TRBD1	TRBJ2-1	-	TRBV11-1	TGTGCCAGCAGCCACAGACAGGGTCTAAACAATGAGCAGTTCTTC	CASSHRQGLNNEQFF
-	TRBJ2-3	once	TRBV2	TGTGCCAGCAGGAAGGAGGCGGCTACGCAGTATTTT	CASRKEAATQYF
TRBD1	TRBJ1-1	-	TRBV27	TGTGCCAGCAGTCCCGGGACAGCCAACACTGAAGCTTTCTTT	CASSPGTANTEAFF
TRBD1	TRBJ2-1	few	TRBV19	TGTGCCAGTAGTCCCCGCCGGGACAGTCCTTCCAATGAGCAGTTCTTC	CASSPRRDSPSNEQFF
-	TRBJ1-5	large	TRBV6-5	TGTGCCAGCAGTTACTTGCCAGGACAGCCCCAGCATTTT	CASSYLPGQPQHF
TRBD2	TRBJ2-1	-	TRBV6-6	TGTGCCAGCAGTTACGGGGGGGACAATGAGCAGTTCTTC	CASSYGGDNEQFF
TRBD1	TRBJ1-4	-	TRBV30	TGTGCCTGGAGTGCCCCTCGACAGGGGAGGAATGAAAAACTGTTTTTT	CAWSAPRQGRNEKLFF
-	TRBJ2-3	-	TRBV4-1	TGCGCCAGCAGCCAAGACCGGGGAATGGGCACAGATACGCAGTATTTT	CASSQDRGMGTDTQYF
-	TRBJ2-7	-	TRBV4-3	TGCGCCAGCAGCCAAGAATTTAAGTCCCTCGGGTCCTACGAGCAGTACTTC	CASSQEFKSLGSYEQYF
TRBD1	TRBJ2-2	-	TRBV30	TGTGCCTGGAGTGCGGGACAGGGTACGAACACCGGGGAGCTGTTTTTT	CAWSAGQGTNTGELFF
TRBD1	TRBJ2-7	-	TRBV6-5	TGTGCCAGCAGTTACCAGGGGGCGCGGGAGCAGTACTTC	CASSYQGAREQYF
-	TRBJ1-2	-	TRBV7-6	TGTGCCAGCAGCTTATCTGGGGGCGCGGGCTATGGCTACACCTTC	CASSLSGGAGYGYTF
-	TRBJ1-3	-	TRBV6-1	TGTGCCAGCAAAGGGGGTCAAAGCTCTGGAAACACCATATATTTT	CASKGGQSSGNTIYF
TRBD1	TRBJ2-3	-	TRBV25-1	TGTGCCAGCAGTGGACAGGGGACAGATACGCAGTATTTT	CASSGQGTDTQYF
TRBD2	TRBJ2-1	few	TRBV9	TGTGCCAGCAGCGTAGGGAGCGGGGGGGCCAATGAGCAGTTCTTC	CASSVGSGGANEQFF
-	TRBJ1-1	-	TRBV5-8	TGTGCCAGCAGCCCACTCAAAATTGAAGCTTTCTTT	CASSPLKIEAFF
TRBD2	TRBJ2-2	-	TRBV10-1	TGCGCCAGCAGTGAATCTAGCGGGAGGGTCGGGGAGCTGTTTTTT	CASSESSGRVGELFF
TRBD2	TRBJ2-1	few	TRBV5-1	TGCGCCAGCAGCCAGACTAGCGGGGGGACCAATGAGCAGTTCTTC	CASSQTSGGTNEQFF
-	TRBJ1-1	-	TRBV13	TGTGCCAGCAGCTTAAGGGGTTCGGGGATGAACACTGAAGCTTTCTTT	CASSLRGSGMNTEAFF
TRBD1	TRBJ1-6	-	TRBV19	TGTGCCAGTACAGATTGGGGACAGGGGTCCTATAATTCACCCCTCCACTTT	CASTDWGQGSYNSPLHF
TRBD2	TRBJ2-1	-	TRBV11-2	TGTGCCAGCAGCCCAGCACTAGCGGGGGGGCCGGGAGAGCAGTTCTTC	CASSPALAGGPGEQFF
TRBD1	TRBJ1-2	once	TRBV30	TGTGCCTGGAGTGGACAGGGTGGTGGCTATGGCTACACCTTC	CAWSGQGGGYGYTF
-	TRBJ2-7	-	TRBV30	TGTGCCTGGACTGAGTCCTACGAGCAGTACTTC	CAWTESYEQYF
TRBD1	TRBJ1-2	large	TRBV6-5	TGTGCCAGCAGTTACTCGACACAGGGGACTAACTATGGCTACACCTTC	CASSYSTQGTNYGYTF
TRBD2	TRBJ2-1	-	TRBV2	TGTGCCAGCAGTGAGAGCGGGAGGGCGAGCAATGAGCAGTTCTTC	CASSESGRASNEQFF
TRBD1	TRBJ1-3	once	TRBV7-2	TGTGCCAGCAGCTTAGTTCCAGGGGGCTCTGGAAACACCATATATTTT	CASSLVPGGSGNTIYF
-	TRBJ2-3	few	TRBV7-3	TGTGCCAGCAGCGCCCCGTTTAAGGGAACCGATACGCAGTATTTT	CASSAPFKGTDTQYF
TRBD1	TRBJ2-7	-	TRBV9	TGTGCCAGCAGCGTGCAGGGGGCGCTGGGCGAGCAGTACTTC	CASSVQGALGEQYF
-	TRBJ2-2	-	TRBV9	TGTGCCAGCGGACCCCTCGCGAACACCGGGGAGCTGTTTTTT	CASGPLANTGELFF
-	TRBJ2-1	few	TRBV4-2	TGTGCCAGCAGCCAAGCTGCCCAGCCCGAGCAGTTCTTC	CASSQAAQPEQFF
-	TRBJ2-2	-	TRBV11-3	TGTGCCAGCAGCTCCGAGCAACAGGGTACGAACGGGGAGCTGTTTTTT	CASSSEQQGTNGELFF
TRBD2	TRBJ2-3	-	TRBV6-5	TGTGCCAGCCGACCGGGACTAGCCGTACATACGCAGTATTTT	CASRPGLAVHTQYF
-	TRBJ1-2	-	TRBV6-5	TGTGCCAGCAGTTACAGGGGCGGGCAGTGGAACTATGGCTACACCTTC	CASSYRGGQWNYGYTF
TRBD1	TRBJ1-6	medium-sized	TRBV25-1	TGTGCCAGCAGTGATCAGACCTGGACAGGGACGGATTCACCCCTCCACTTT	CASSDQTWTGTDSPLHF
-	TRBJ1-2	few	TRBV2	TGTGCCAGCAGTGAAAGAGGGACCGCTAACTATGGCTACACCTTC	CASSERGTANYGYTF
-	TRBJ2-1	-	TRBV6-5	TGTGCCAGCAGTTACTCATCCGTTAGCTCCTACAATGAGCAGTTCTTC	CASSYSSVSSYNEQFF
-	TRBJ1-1	-	TRBV19	TGTGCCAGTAGGTTATCGGGAACTGAAGCTTTCTTT	CASRLSGTEAFF
TRBD2	TRBJ2-2	few	TRBV6-5	TGTGCCAGCAGTTATACTAGCGGGGGGAGCCGGGAGCTGTTTTTT	CASSYTSGGSRELFF
-	TRBJ2-5	-	TRBV4-1	TGCGCCAGCAGCCCGGATCCAGGGAGTACCCAGACCCAGTACTTC	CASSPDPGSTQTQYF
TRBD1	TRBJ1-2	-	TRBV7-8	TGTGCCAGCAGCCAAGTACTACTACAGGGGGCAAAATATGGCTACACCTTC	CASSQVLLQGAKYGYTF
-	TRBJ2-7	-	TRBV28	TGTGCCAGCAGTTCCGGTCCGCTCTCCTACGAGCAGTACTTC	CASSSGPLSYEQYF
-	TRBJ2-7	medium-sized	TRBV7-2	TGTGCCAGCTCAATAGTGGGGGTCGAGCAGTACTTC	CASSIVGVEQYF
TRBD1	TRBJ2-3	-	TRBV29-1	TGCAGCGTCAACAGGGGTTTCCGAGATACGCAGTATTTT	CSVNRGFRDTQYF
-	TRBJ1-5	few	TRBV15	TGTGCCACCAGCAGAGAGGCGGGGCAGCCCCAGCATTTT	CATSREAGQPQHF
-	TRBJ2-4	few	TRBV6-1	TGTGCCAGCAGTGAAAAATCTAGCGCGCGCGACATTCAGTACTTC	CASSEKSSARDIQYF
-	TRBJ2-7	-	TRBV7-6	TGTGCCAGCAGCCCAAGCCTTGGCCGAAGCTCCTACGAGCAGTACTTC	CASSPSLGRSSYEQYF
TRBD1	TRBJ2-2	-	TRBV27	TGTGCCAGCAGTCCCGAGGACAGGTTCGCTGTCATCAACACCGGGGAGCTGTTTTTT	CASSPEDRFAVINTGELFF
-	TRBJ2-3	-	TRBV7-2	TGTGCCAGCAGCTTTGATGTAACGGGACCCGGAGATACGCAGTATTTT	CASSFDVTGPGDTQYF
TRBD2	TRBJ2-3	-	TRBV7-2	TGTGCCAGCAGCTTCCAAACGGGCGGGGAGGGGCAGTATTTT	CASSFQTGGEGQYF
-	TRBJ1-5	-	TRBV30	TGTGCCTGGAGTGTAGAGGGCAGCCCTGGCAATCAGCCCCAGCATTTT	CAWSVEGSPGNQPQHF
TRBD1	TRBJ1-6	-	TRBV6-5	TGTGCCAGCAGTTGGGGGACAGAAAATTCACCCCTCCACTTT	CASSWGTENSPLHF
TRBD1	TRBJ1-2	-	TRBV27	TGTGCCAGCAGGGGTACAGGGGCTTACTATGGCTACACCTTC	CASRGTGAYYGYTF